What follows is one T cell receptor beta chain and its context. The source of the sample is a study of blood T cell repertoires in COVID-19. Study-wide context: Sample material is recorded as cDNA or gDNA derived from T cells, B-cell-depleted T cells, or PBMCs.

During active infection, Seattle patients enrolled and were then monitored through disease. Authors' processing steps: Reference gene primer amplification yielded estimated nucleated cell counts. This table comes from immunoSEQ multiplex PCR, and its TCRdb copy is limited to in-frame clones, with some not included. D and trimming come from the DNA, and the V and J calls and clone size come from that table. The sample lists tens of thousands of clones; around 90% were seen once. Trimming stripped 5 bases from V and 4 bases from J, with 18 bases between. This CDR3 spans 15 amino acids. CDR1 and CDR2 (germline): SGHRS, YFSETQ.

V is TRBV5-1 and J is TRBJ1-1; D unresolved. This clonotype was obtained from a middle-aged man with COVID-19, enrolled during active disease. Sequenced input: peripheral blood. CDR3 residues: CASSQRPEGGTEAFF. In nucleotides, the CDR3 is TGCGCCAGCAGTCAACGGCCTGAAGGAGGCACTGAAGCTTTCTTT.